This T cell receptor (beta chain) derives from a study of blood T cell repertoires in COVID-19 (TCRdb year 2020). Regarding the study in general: Samples from collaborators originated in the United States, Italy and Spain and spanned both the acute and convalescent phases of COVID-19. Samples were obtained from the ongoing ImmuneRACE study (first 160 participants) and from some 1,300 subjects provided by 6 global collaborators. HLA class I and class II types, where available, came from metadata supplied by the sample provider rather than from assay-based typing. Sample metadata almost always included a de-identified subject ID, COVID-19 status, age in years and sex. The dataset comprised deeply sampled blood TCRbeta repertoires from subjects exposed to, actively infected with, or recovered from COVID-19. The repertoires were released in a freely available public database meant as a resource for research on the immune response to SARS-CoV-2. The material from the prospective study consisted of cDNA or gDNA derived from T cells, B-cell-depleted T cells, or PBMCs. General conclusions and limits of the study: The amount of clinical and demographic metadata varied by source and participant and was provided uncurated.

The immunoSEQ Assay, a bias-controlled multiplex PCR, was used to amplify TCRbeta CDR3 regions from genomic DNA. The original pipeline was this. The number of nucleated cells in each sample was estimated from the amplification of reference gene primers within the assay. To quantify the absolute abundance of each unique TCRbeta CDR3 rearrangement, sequence reads were collapsed and filtered. For each sample, productive Simpson clonality was calculated as the square root of Simpson's diversity index over productive rearrangements. The table comes from immuneACCESS by way of TCRdb, which keeps in-frame sequences with V and J called. Part of the clones is missing from these tables; in studies checked, under half for an unresolved V gene and the rest for unknown reasons. D and trimming were read from the DNA, whereas the V and J calls and clone size are those reported in that table. Here the sample has roughly 400,000 clones; about 89% occur a single time. In total, the top ten clones hold over 2% of the sample.

With regard to this clone: There is no known antigen for this receptor. Base qualities are not recorded, but no much larger clone differs from it by a single base.

Counted from cysteine to phenylalanine, this CDR3 has 14 amino acids. Just CDR3 DNA is preserved here, 42 bases in frame from base 1. Between the V and J ends, shortened by 4 bases and 5 bases respectively, the junction contains 12 bases. Sequences SGHNT (CDR1) and YYREEE (CDR2) are obtained from the germline V gene (reference sequence). In Seattle, one collaborating source enrolled patients while the infection was active and tracked those patients longitudinally over the course of disease. Whole blood was collected in K2EDTA tubes by collaborating institutions according to the institutions' own protocols. For TCRbeta analysis, collaborators shipped samples in one of three forms: frozen whole blood, isolated PBMCs, or DNA extracted from either of those sample types.

The origin of this receptor is a woman aged 60-75 years with COVID-19, enrolled during active disease. The rearranged chain carries TRBV5-4 and TRBJ1-4; D gene: possibly TRBD1, on 5 matching bases. The source material was peripheral blood. The CDR3 protein sequence reads: CASSAGYMNEKLFF. The base sequence is TGTGCCAGCAGCGCAGGGTACATGAATGAAAAACTGTTTTTT.